This T cell receptor (beta chain) was identified in a study of lymphopenia after photon versus proton radiotherapy. Concerning this clone itself: Its antigen is as yet unknown.

The ends were cut back, 2 bases at V and 4 bases at J, with 2 bases in the middle. The CDR3 runs 11 residues. Germline CDR1 and CDR2: SGHTA and FQGNSA. Study-wide findings and caveats: Survival link was tested only in deceased patients; proton benefit remains a possibility. After the lymphocyte nadir, photon-treated repertoires showed oligoclonal expansion, especially of CD8+ Temra cells.

TCRdb's copy holds only in-frame clones and misses some; the assay was immunoSEQ multiplex PCR. The table shows roughly 25,000 clones, with more than 90% occurring only once. This material consisted of peripheral blood, taken from a patient treated with photon-based radiotherapy. V gene TRBV7-2 combines with J gene TRBJ1-2; D is uncertain. This clonotype was obtained from a woman between 45 and 65 years old with cholangiocarcinoma. The CDR3 DNA follows: TGTGCCAGCAGCTTAACCTATGGCTACACCTTC. This sequence encodes CASSLTYGYTF.